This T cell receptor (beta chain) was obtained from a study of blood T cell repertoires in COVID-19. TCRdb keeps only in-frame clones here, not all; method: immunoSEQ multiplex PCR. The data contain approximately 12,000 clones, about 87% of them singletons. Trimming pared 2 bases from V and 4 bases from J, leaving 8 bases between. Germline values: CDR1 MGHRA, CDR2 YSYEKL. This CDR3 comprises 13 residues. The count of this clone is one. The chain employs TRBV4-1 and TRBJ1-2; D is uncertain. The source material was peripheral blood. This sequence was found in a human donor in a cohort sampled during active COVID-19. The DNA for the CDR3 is TGCGCCAGCAGCCAAAACGGGATCTATGGCTACACCTTC. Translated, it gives CASSQNGIYGYTF.